This T cell receptor beta chain was identified during a study of long-term antiretroviral therapy in people with HIV. In germline, CDR1 is SGHTA, CDR2 FQGNSA. Trimming pared 4 bases from V and 6 bases from J, leaving 10 bases between. This CDR3 comprises 12 residues. immunoSEQ v3.0 was run at survey level. Produced via immunoSEQ multiplex PCR; TCRdb's table is partial and in-frame only. The profile shows more than 25,000 clones, roughly 80% of them singletons. V gene TRBV7-2 combines with J gene TRBJ2-7; either TRBD1 or TRBD2 may supply D (6 bases each). The sample was unsorted PBMCs, taken 3 years after starting antiretroviral therapy. This TCR was recovered from a middle-aged man with HIV. The CDR3 reads CASSSGGLEQYF. The CDR3 nucleotides read TGTGCCAGCAGCTCCGGGGGCCTCGAGCAGTACTTC. Drawing the rest from reference TRBV7-2 and TRBJ2-7, the complete variable domain is GAGVSQSPSNKVTEKGKDVELRCDPISGHTALYWYRQSLGQGLEFLIYFQGNSAPDKSGLPSDRFSAERTGGSVSTLTIQRTQQEDSAVYLCASSSGGLEQYFGPGTRLTVT.